These 6 T cell receptor beta chains share one sample of origin, sequenced in a study of T cell repertoires in cytomegalovirus infection. One entry per CDR3 protein, called by TCRdb with MiXCR from the reads. Of some 680,000 distinct CDR3 sequences listed, 35% are singletons. Sequenced input: PBMCs. Source of these receptors: a human donor in good health (CMV status not recorded). Some clones in this sample may be carry-over from other donors' samples.

This clonotype showed up just a few times. V gene TRBV29-1 combines with J gene TRBJ2-2; D might be TRBD2 (5 bases). The length of the CDR3 is 13 residues. V lost 3 bases to trimming and J lost 2 bases, with 7 bases between them. From germline, CDR1 is SQVTM and CDR2 ANQGSEA. CDR3 coding DNA: TGCAGCGTTGACGAGGGAAACACCGGGGAGCTGTTTTTT. It yields the protein CSVDEGNTGELFF.

The chain combines TRBV6-4 with TRBJ2-5, with 11 bases matching TRBD1. The J segment lost 1 base and the V segment lost 3 bases, leaving 1 base of the junction unmatched. Germline V lookup: CDR1 MRHNA, CDR2 SNTAGT. The CDR3 is 15 amino acids. The CDR3 DNA reads TGTGCCAGCAGTGAGGGACAGGGGGGCCAAGAGACCCAGTACTTC. It yields the protein CASSEGQGGQETQYF.

In nucleotides, the CDR3 is TGTGCCATCAGTGAGTACCGGGACGAGCAGTACTTC. It is translated as CAISEYRDEQYF. V and J are TRBV10-3 and TRBJ2-7; unclear D gene. This CDR3 is 12 amino acids long. From germline, CDR1 is ENHRY and CDR2 SYGVKD. V lost 1 base and J 5 bases, leaving 6 bases between the germline ends.

V and J are TRBV7-4 and TRBJ1-1; the D gene is possibly TRBD1 (5 bases). Looked up from germline, CDR1 is SGHVT and CDR2 is SQSDAQ. The CDR3 has 13 residues. V was shortened by 5 bases and J by 4 bases, with 11 bases between the two germline ends. The CDR3 is CASSGAGPTEAFF. Written as DNA, the CDR3 is TGTGCCAGCAGCGGAGCAGGGCCCACTGAAGCTTTCTTT. Supplemented by reference TRBV7-4 and TRBJ1-1, the full variable domain reads GAGVSQSPRYKVAKRGRDVALRCDSISGHVTLYWYRQTLGQGSEVLTYSQSDAQRDKSGRPSGRFSAERPERSVSTLKIQRTEQGDSAVYLCASSGAGPTEAFFGQGTRLTVV.

This clonotype has only a few counts. This chain joins TRBV20-1 and TRBJ2-1, with 10 bases matching TRBD2. The CDR3 runs to 14 residues. Germline-derived CDR1 and CDR2 are DFQATT and SNEGSKA (reference sequence). Trimming removed 3 bases from V and 8 bases from J; junction bases left unmatched: 7. CDR3 amino acids: CSASLAGEVDEQFF. DNA of the CDR3: TGCAGTGCTAGTCTAGCGGGAGAGGTCGATGAGCAGTTCTTC.

V is TRBV28 and J is TRBJ2-5, with D perhaps TRBD2 (6 bases). This CDR3 region has 16 residues. With 5 bases removed from V and 1 base from J, the gap between germline ends came to 17 bases. In germline, CDR1 is MDHEN, CDR2 SYDVKM. This chain's CDR3 is CASSTGPLGGQETQYF. The CDR3 nucleotides read TGTGCCAGCAGTACCGGGCCCCTCGGGGGCCAAGAGACCCAGTACTTC.